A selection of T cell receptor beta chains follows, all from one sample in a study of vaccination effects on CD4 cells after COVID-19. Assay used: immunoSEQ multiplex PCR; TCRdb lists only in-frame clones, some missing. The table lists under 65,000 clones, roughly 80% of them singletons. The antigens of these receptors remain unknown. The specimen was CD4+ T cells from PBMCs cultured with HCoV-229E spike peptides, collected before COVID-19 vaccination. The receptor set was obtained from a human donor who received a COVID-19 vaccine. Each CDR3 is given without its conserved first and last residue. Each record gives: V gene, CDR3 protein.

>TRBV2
ASGQDGNQPQH
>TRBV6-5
ASRTGVNNEQF
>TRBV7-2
ASISGTSGGAWVETQY
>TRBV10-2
ASSEPRRNEKLF
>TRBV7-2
ASSLEAGGSGANVLT
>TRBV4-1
ASSREAASGNTIY
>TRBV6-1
ASSVSGTGRNQPQH
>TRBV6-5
ASGEGQGARGYT
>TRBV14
ASSRSGTGLNPLH
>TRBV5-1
ASSLETAQETQY
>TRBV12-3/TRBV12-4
AAKQGTNTEAF
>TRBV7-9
ASSSNEQF
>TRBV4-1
ASSQDPGLGRNIQY
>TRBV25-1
ASRKSPGQGYDEQF
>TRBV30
AGVRGFMNTEAF
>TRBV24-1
ATGSASGGTDTQY
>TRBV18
ASRQGLNTEAF
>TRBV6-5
ASRDRRMNTEAF
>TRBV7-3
ASSLIGVMGALKDTEAF
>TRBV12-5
ASGFVNQPQH
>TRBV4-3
ASSQDDTLNTGELF
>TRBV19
ASSARTGDRELF
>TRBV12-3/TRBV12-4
ASSFRSLQPQH
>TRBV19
ASMWGAGRANQPQH
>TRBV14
ASSQNGGRRVNTEAF
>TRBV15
ATSRGQMNTEAF
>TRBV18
ASSSLAPYNEQF
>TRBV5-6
ASSSSLYRGREQPQH
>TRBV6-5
ASSRAGYYNEQF
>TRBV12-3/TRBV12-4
ASSLGETQY
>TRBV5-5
ASSLAGGGTGELF
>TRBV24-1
ATSDLSGGSYNEQF
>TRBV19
ASRSPGGENEKLF
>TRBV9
ASSSRTSGAQETQY
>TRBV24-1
ATSGSGVGYT
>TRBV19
ASRVTGSDTDTQY
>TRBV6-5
ASSYSGRSMQPQH
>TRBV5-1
ASRTGVGTDTQY
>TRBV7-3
ASSQGTGPGELF
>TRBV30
AWSVKGQRRGELF
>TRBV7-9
ASSLEQTEAF
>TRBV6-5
ASSRQGSNTGELF
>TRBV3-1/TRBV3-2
ASSQDVQGADTQY
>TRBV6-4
ASSVGTGTTGELF
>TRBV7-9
ASSTKGLLNTEAF
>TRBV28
ASTTIQPGQGARDQY
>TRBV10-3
AIKEDRSNQPQH
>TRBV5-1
ATGDYNEQF
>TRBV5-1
ASSSTSQETQY
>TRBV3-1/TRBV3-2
ASSQAQQGEETQY
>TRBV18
ASSLTGASLGYT
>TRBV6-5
ASRSSGGDTQY
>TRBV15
ATSRDSGGYEAF
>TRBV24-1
ATSDTSGGQDTQY
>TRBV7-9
ASSLSGGAAGELF
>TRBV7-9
ASSPHMGQTNTGELF
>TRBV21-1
ASSRAQTGFGNTIY